The rows below give T cell receptor beta chains drawn from one sample of a study of shared clonotypes between healthy human individuals. Data came from immunoSEQ multiplex PCR; TCRdb stores just in-frame clones and leaves some out. The table shows fewer than 3 million clones, with about 90% occurring only once. The material sequenced was naive CD4+ T cells from PBMCs. These receptors were obtained from a man aged 18 to 30 in good health. Some clones in this sample may be carry-over from other donors' samples. The CDR3 runs from the conserved cysteine through the conserved F or W. A D gene is named only where the DNA matches it firmly. Size tells how often a clone was seen (once, few, many) or the class of an expanded clone, and some rows leave it out.

abundance,j_gene,v_gene,d_gene,CDR3aa,CDR3nt
once,TRBJ2-1,TRBV11-1,TRBD2,CASSAPVRTSGSNEQFF,TGTGCCAGCAGCGCGCCTGTGAGGACTAGCGGGAGTAATGAGCAGTTCTTC
once,TRBJ2-3,TRBV7-3,TRBD2,CASSLLAGGGTDTQYF,TGTGCCAGCAGCTTACTAGCGGGAGGAGGCACAGATACGCAGTATTTT
NA,TRBJ2-5,TRBV15,TRBD1,CATSWTGSAGTQYF,TGTGCCACTTCGTGGACAGGTTCCGCGGGGACCCAGTACTTC
NA,TRBJ1-5,TRBV28,NA,CASSITGTFSNQPQHF,TGTGCCAGCAGCATTACCGGGACATTTAGCAATCAGCCCCAGCATTTT
NA,TRBJ1-1,TRBV5-1,NA,CASSFRGSTEAFF,TGCGCCAGCAGCTTCAGGGGAAGCACTGAAGCTTTCTTT
NA,TRBJ1-2,TRBV30,TRBD1,CAWKKGQGQYGYTF,TGTGCCTGGAAAAAAGGACAGGGGCAATATGGCTACACCTTC
NA,TRBJ1-2,TRBV29-1,NA,CSVEVSGVGYTF,TGCAGCGTTGAAGTGTCAGGGGTCGGCTACACCTTC
NA,TRBJ2-5,TRBV5-1,TRBD1,CASSTGTAQETQYF,TGCGCCAGCAGCACCGGGACAGCACAAGAGACCCAGTACTTC
NA,TRBJ2-1,TRBV5-4,NA,CASSTRTPSAYNEQFF,TGTGCCAGCAGCACTCGGACCCCAAGTGCCTACAATGAGCAGTTCTTC
NA,TRBJ1-2,TRBV28,NA,CASSQRTGVSYGYTF,TGTGCCAGCAGTCAGCGGACGGGAGTCAGCTATGGCTACACCTTC
NA,TRBJ2-1,TRBV7-3,TRBD2,CASSLLPSGTYNEQFF,TGTGCCAGCAGCTTACTGCCTAGCGGGACATACAATGAGCAGTTCTTC
NA,TRBJ2-3,TRBV7-2,TRBD1,CASSLLGQGDPGTQYF,TGTGCCAGCAGCTTATTGGGACAGGGCGATCCCGGTACGCAGTATTTT
NA,TRBJ1-2,TRBV2,NA,CASSGSAGAGYTF,TGTGCCAGCAGTGGATCGGCGGGGGCCGGCTACACCTTC
NA,TRBJ2-7,TRBV7-9,TRBD1,CASSSTDRPYEQYF,TGTGCCAGCAGCTCCACGGACAGGCCCTACGAGCAGTACTTC
NA,TRBJ1-3,TRBV6-5,NA,CASSYGHGNTIYF,TGTGCCAGCAGTTACGGACACGGAAACACCATATATTTT
NA,TRBJ2-2,TRBV27,NA,CASSLGRLAGELLF,TGTGCCAGCAGTTTAGGGAGGCTCGCCGGGGAGCTGCTTTTT
NA,TRBJ1-1,TRBV5-1,NA,CASSLSYRDTEAFF,TGCGCCAGCAGCTTGTCTTACAGGGATACTGAAGCTTTCTTT
NA,TRBJ2-2,TRBV11-3,NA,CASSFKYGGELFF,TGTGCCAGCAGCTTTAAGTACGGCGGGGAGCTGTTTTTT
NA,TRBJ2-1,TRBV7-3,NA,CASSLDGDSYNEQFF,TGTGCCAGCAGCTTAGACGGGGACTCCTACAATGAGCAGTTCTTC
NA,TRBJ1-5,TRBV5-8,NA,CASSLFLGSDQPQHF,TGTGCCAGCAGCTTGTTCTTGGGATCCGATCAGCCCCAGCATTTT
NA,TRBJ1-1,TRBV12-5,TRBD1,CASGPARDRGRAEAFF,TGTGCTAGTGGCCCCGCCCGGGACAGGGGGCGGGCTGAAGCTTTCTTT
NA,TRBJ1-4,TRBV19,TRBD1,CASSPGQGVEKLFF,TGTGCCAGTAGCCCGGGACAGGGTGTTGAAAAACTGTTTTTT
once,TRBJ2-5,TRBV27,NA,CASSSVWAPGQETQYF,TGTGCCAGCAGTTCGGTGTGGGCCCCCGGCCAAGAGACCCAGTACTTC
NA,TRBJ1-3,TRBV28,NA,CASSFPPAQRSGNTIYF,TGTGCCAGCAGTTTTCCTCCCGCTCAGCGCTCTGGAAACACCATATATTTT
NA,TRBJ1-3,TRBV10-1,NA,CASSESAGSGNTIYF,TGCGCCAGCAGTGAGTCAGCCGGCTCTGGAAACACCATATATTTT
NA,TRBJ2-7,TRBV6-5,NA,CASSYRRGGGSYEQYF,TGTGCCAGCAGTTACCGCAGGGGAGGGGGCTCCTACGAGCAGTACTTC
NA,TRBJ2-4,TRBV27,NA,CASSPPGKNKSIQYF,TGTGCCAGCAGTCCCCCTGGGAAGAACAAAAGCATTCAGTACTTC
NA,TRBJ2-1,TRBV2,TRBD2,CASSVNLAGVDEQFF,TGTGCCAGCAGTGTTAACCTAGCGGGAGTCGATGAGCAGTTCTTC
NA,TRBJ2-2,TRBV7-9,NA,CASSLEERNTGELFF,TGTGCCAGCAGCTTAGAGGAGCGGAACACCGGGGAGCTGTTTTTT
once,TRBJ2-7,TRBV2,TRBD2,CASSKLDSPSGSAHEQYF,TGTGCCAGCAGCAAGTTGGACAGCCCTAGCGGGAGTGCCCACGAGCAGTACTTC
NA,TRBJ1-6,TRBV11-2,NA,CASSLPGGGVNSPLHF,TGTGCCAGCAGCTTGCCCGGAGGAGGAGTCAATTCACCCCTCCACTTT
NA,TRBJ1-1,TRBV28,NA,CASSLLEEAFF,TGTGCCAGCAGTTTACTGGAGGAAGCTTTCTTT
NA,TRBJ2-1,TRBV28,NA,CASSWGESLNEQFF,TGTGCCAGCAGTTGGGGGGAGAGTCTGAATGAGCAGTTCTTC
NA,TRBJ2-3,TRBV6-1,TRBD2,CASFTSGYTDTQYF,TGTGCCAGCTTTACTAGCGGCTACACAGATACGCAGTATTTT
NA,TRBJ2-1,TRBV11-3,NA,CASSLGGVNYNEQFF,TGTGCCAGCAGCTTAGGCGGGGTCAATTACAATGAGCAGTTCTTC
NA,TRBJ2-1,TRBV13,NA,CASSPDAGGYNEQFF,TGTGCCAGCAGCCCGGACGCCGGAGGATACAATGAGCAGTTCTTC
NA,TRBJ2-1,TRBV10-1,TRBD2,CASSGPGTSGPNEQFF,TGCGCCAGCAGTGGGCCGGGGACTAGCGGGCCCAATGAGCAGTTCTTC
NA,TRBJ1-5,TRBV28,NA,CASSLGGETGNQPQHF,TGTGCCAGCAGTTTAGGGGGGGAAACAGGCAATCAGCCCCAGCATTTT
few,TRBJ1-1,TRBV5-1,NA,CASSLGTVNTEAFF,TGCGCCAGCAGCTTGGGGACTGTGAACACTGAAGCTTTCTTT
NA,TRBJ2-3,TRBV11-1,NA,CASSEEGDTQYF,TGTGCCAGCAGCGAAGAGGGGGATACGCAGTATTTT
NA,TRBJ1-1,TRBV28,NA,CASDDVGQSSKAFF,TGTGCCAGTGACGACGTAGGGCAGTCTAGTAAAGCTTTCTTT
NA,TRBJ2-5,TRBV7-8,NA,CASSLLREKETQYF,TGTGCCAGCAGCTTATTACGGGAGAAGGAGACCCAGTACTTC
once,TRBJ1-3,TRBV2,NA,CASSTTGFTGNTIYF,TGTGCCAGCAGTACTACAGGGTTCACTGGAAACACCATATATTTT
NA,TRBJ1-1,TRBV4-3,NA,CASSLQPNTEAFF,TGCGCCAGCAGCCTACAGCCGAACACTGAAGCTTTCTTT
NA,TRBJ1-1,TRBV18,TRBD1,CASSPSDRGDTEAFF,TGTGCCAGCTCACCTTCGGACAGGGGAGACACTGAAGCTTTCTTT
NA,TRBJ2-3,TRBV7-2,TRBD1,CASMRTGPLTDTQYF,TGTGCCAGCATGCGGACAGGGCCCCTCACAGATACGCAGTATTTT